Each of the 23 T cell receptor beta chains below was sequenced from the same sample in a study of blood T cells in healthy people across ages. The authors ran a second PCR of 7 to 11 cycles using a sample-barcoded 5' primer and a J-beta primer mix. In TCRdb, the 5' RACE reads were re-called with MiXCR into one record per CDR3 protein. The sample lists about 1.5 million distinct CDR3 sequences; 42% were seen once. Material: blood. The receptors stem from a woman aged 18-29 years in good health.

The chain combines TRBV5-1 with TRBJ1-4, with 9 positions matching TRBD1. Germline loops: CDR1 SGHRS, CDR2 YFSETQ. CDR3 length: 15 residues. Trimming cost V 5 bases and J 7 bases; bases outside gene matches: 9. The CDR3 is CASRPTTGGSEKLFF. The CDR3 region has the DNA TGCGCCAGCAGGCCTACCACAGGGGGCAGTGAAAAACTGTTTTTT.

J is TRBJ2-1 and V is TRBV5-6; 8 bases match TRBD1. Germline loops: CDR1 SGHDT, CDR2 YYEEEE. Germline trimming cut 5 bases from V and 13 bases from J; bases unmatched to any gene: 14. The CDR3 loop spans 14 amino acids. CDR3 in amino acids: CASRRGQGSETQFF. The DNA for the CDR3 is TGTGCCAGCAGACGTGGACAGGGATCGGAGACCCAGTTCTTC.

This clonotype was observed many times. The J gene is TRBJ2-5, the V gene TRBV10-3; weak D call: TRBD1 (5 bases). The germline gives CDR1 ENHRY, CDR2 SYGVKD. CDR3 length: 14 amino acids. The V end was cut by 1 base, the J end by 2 bases, with 8 bases between. Here the CDR3 reads CAISELGAQETQYF. CDR3 DNA: TGTGCCATCAGTGAGTTAGGGGCGCAAGAGACCCAGTACTTC.

Many counts were recorded for this clonotype. The chain carries TRBV12-3 or TRBV12-4 and TRBJ2-7; D ambiguous. V lost 4 bases and J 7 bases, leaving 11 bases between the germline ends. The CDR3 is made up of 12 amino acids. DNA of the CDR3: TGTGCCAGCAGTTCCCGGTTTGGGGAGCAGTACTTC. Protein: CASSSRFGEQYF.

This rearrangement joins TRBV10-3 to TRBJ1-1, with unresolved D. The CDR3 runs 10 residues. V was cut by 9 bases and J by 7 bases, with 9 bases left in between. CDR1 is ENHRY and CDR2 is SYGVKD in the germline V gene. In nucleotides, the CDR3 is TGTGCCATACATGTGAGTGAAGCTTTCTTT. Translated, it gives CAIHVSEAFF.

The chain is built from TRBV5-1 and TRBJ2-1, with a weak D call TRBD2 (6 bases). The closer fit of TRBJ2-7 to the DNA end suggests the J call may be wrong. This CDR3 comprises 12 residues. Germline loops: CDR1 SGHRS, CDR2 YFSETQ. In DNA, the CDR3 is TGCGCCAGCAGCCCGGACGGGAGTGAGCAGTACTTC. Translating it yields CASSPDGSEQYF.

The CDR3: CATSRGQTPNSPLHF. The CDR3 DNA follows: TGTGCCACCAGCAGAGGACAGACGCCAAACTCACCCCTCCACTTT. The V gene is TRBV15, the J gene TRBJ1-6, with D tentatively TRBD1 (5 bases). The CDR3 is made up of 15 amino acids. V was clipped by 1 base and J by 10 bases, with 14 bases between them. CDR1 and CDR2 (germline): LNHNV, YYDKDF (reference sequence).

This sequence joins TRBV12-3 or TRBV12-4 and TRBJ2-7, with D unclear. CDR3 length: 16 amino acids. The germline V and J ends were trimmed by 3 bases and 4 bases, with 19 bases remaining between them. CDR3 loop: CASSFGSSGEPYEQYF. CDR3 DNA: TGTGCCAGCAGTTTTGGTTCGTCCGGAGAACCTTACGAGCAGTACTTC.

V is TRBV6-1 and J is TRBJ1-4, with D hard to call. From germline, CDR1 is MNHNS and CDR2 SASEGT. CDR3 size: 17 residues. V was trimmed by 2 bases and J by 7 bases, leaving 20 bases between them. The CDR3 sequence is CASSERERWQAFEKLFF. The DNA of the CDR3 is TGTGCCAGCAGTGAAAGAGAACGGTGGCAGGCTTTTGAAAAACTGTTTTTT.

This clonotype was observed at least ten times. The CDR3 DNA is TGTGCCAGCCTTGGGGTTATGAACTACGAGCAGTACTTC. It is translated as CASLGVMNYEQYF. The chain carries TRBV6-2 or TRBV6-3 and TRBJ2-7; D unresolved. CDR3 length: 13 residues. V was clipped by 8 bases and J by 3 bases, with 14 bases between them. Germline CDR1 and CDR2: MNHEY and SVGEGT.

There are a few counts of this clonotype. The rearrangement joins TRBV14 to TRBJ2-3, with D perhaps given as TRBD1 or TRBD2 (5 bases each). Germline V lookup: CDR1 SGHDN, CDR2 FVKESK. The CDR3 consists of 14 residues. Trimming removed 3 bases from V and 7 bases from J, with 14 bases in between. CDR3 protein: CASSQGTPANTQYF. DNA for the CDR3: TGTGCCAGCAGCCAGGGGACCCCTGCAAATACGCAGTATTTT.

This clonotype was observed a single time. One junction end does not reproduce the germline sequence, and a read error may be involved. This chain connects TRBV3-1 to TRBJ1-2; no clear D gene. The CDR3 spans 13 residues. Per germline, CDR1 LGHDT and CDR2 YNNKEL (reference sequence). CDR3 coding DNA: TGTGCCAGCAGCCAGATCGCGGGCTATGGCCACACCTTC. Residues: CASSQIAGYGHTF.

The V call is TRBV3-1, the J call TRBJ2-3; no definite D call. This CDR3 region has 14 residues. Germline CDR1 reads LGHDT; CDR2 reads YNNKEL (reference sequence). Trimming stripped 1 base from V and 4 bases from J, with 9 bases between. The DNA of the CDR3 is TGTGCCAGCAGCCAAGGACCGATACCAGATACGCAGTATTTT. Translation gives CASSQGPIPDTQYF.

This clonotype came up a few times. The J gene is TRBJ2-3, the V gene TRBV5-1; TRBD2 matches at 9 bases. The CDR3 spans 15 residues. CDR1 and CDR2 from the germline V gene are SGHRS and YFSETQ. Unmatched junction bases numbered 7, after V lost 7 bases and J lost 1 base. The DNA of the CDR3 is TGCGCCAGCTCGCAGCGGGGGGATGGCACAGATACGCAGTATTTT. This sequence encodes CASSQRGDGTDTQYF.

The chain joins TRBV27 to TRBJ1-4, with D possibly matching TRBD1 (5 bases). Germline values: CDR1 MNHEY, CDR2 SMNVEV (reference sequence). This CDR3 comprises 15 residues. The ends were cut back, 1 base at V and 6 bases at J, with 12 bases in the middle. The CDR3 region has the DNA TGTGCCAGCAGTTTATTGGGACCCGCGGATGAAAAACTGTTTTTT. This sequence encodes CASSLLGPADEKLFF.

The V and J genes are TRBV20-1 and TRBJ1-1, with a weak D call TRBD1 (5 bases). This CDR3 is built from 12 residues. Trimming took off 7 bases at V and 4 bases at J, with 13 bases between the two ends. The germline CDR1 and CDR2 sequences are DFQATT and SNEGSKA (reference sequence). The CDR3 is CSVPTDGTEAFF. DNA for the CDR3: TGCAGTGTTCCGACAGATGGCACTGAAGCTTTCTTT.

The J gene is TRBJ2-3, the V gene TRBV20-1, with D maybe TRBD2 (6 bases). CDR3 size: 16 residues. The V gene's germline CDR1 is DFQATT and CDR2 SNEGSKA (reference sequence). V was trimmed by 2 bases and J by 1 base, leaving 16 bases between them. CDR3 coding DNA: TGCAGTGCTAGATCGGGGGTGGGGATAGGCACAGATACGCAGTATTTT. Residues: CSARSGVGIGTDTQYF.

The V gene is TRBV30, the J gene TRBJ2-1, with D unclear. The CDR3 is 12 amino acids. Germline CDR1 is GTSNPN and CDR2 is SVGIG (reference sequence). V shed 5 bases and J shed 7 bases, with 12 bases lying between them. The CDR3 protein is CAWAGQTNEQFF. DNA of the CDR3: TGTGCCTGGGCCGGTCAGACTAATGAGCAGTTCTTC.

The chain is built from TRBV12-3 or TRBV12-4 and TRBJ1-6, with a possible D match to TRBD1 (5 bases). The CDR3 runs to 14 residues. The V end lost 7 bases, the J end lost 10 bases, and 17 bases lay between the germline ends. CDR3 protein: CASTGQRTASPLHF. DNA for the CDR3: TGTGCCAGCACCGGACAACGCACAGCCTCACCCCTCCACTTT.

The sample holds a few counts of this clonotype. Here the CDR3 DNA reads TGTGCCAGCAGTTTAAGGGCTAGCATGGCGGAGGTCCAGTACTTC. The encoded protein is CASSLRASMAEVQYF. The gene calls are TRBV12-3 or TRBV12-4 and TRBJ2-7, with D maybe TRBD2 (5 bases). V was clipped by 2 bases and J by 10 bases, with 21 bases between them. The CDR3 covers 15 residues.

This chain uses TRBV7-2 with TRBJ2-1; the D call may be TRBD1 or TRBD2 (5 bases each). CDR3 length: 15 residues. The V end was cut by 7 bases, the J end by 2 bases, with 15 bases between. The V gene's germline CDR1 is SGHTA and CDR2 FQGNSA. Here the CDR3 DNA reads TGTGCCAGCACCTCCGGGACGTTAACCTACAATGAGCAGTTCTTC. Translating it yields CASTSGTLTYNEQFF.

The rearrangement links TRBV2 to TRBJ2-3; tentatively, D is TRBD2 (6 bases). Germline lookup yields CDR1 SNHLY and CDR2 FYNNEI. Between the trimmed V and J ends, which lost 0 bases and 6 bases, there was a span of 10 bases. CDR3 length: 14 residues. CDR3 region: CASSEAGGLDTQYF. DNA for the CDR3: TGTGCCAGCAGTGAAGCGGGGGGTTTGGATACGCAGTATTTT.

This clonotype was detected only a few times. The gene calls are TRBV9 and TRBJ2-3; 7 nucleotides line up with TRBD1. CDR3 length: 15 residues. The germline V gene encodes CDR1 SGDLS and CDR2 YYNGEE. Trimming removed 4 bases from V and 2 bases from J; junction bases left unmatched: 7. CDR3 in DNA: TGTGCCAGCAGCCACGGACAGGCCGTCACAGATACGCAGTATTTT. Translation: CASSHGQAVTDTQYF.